The clone carrying this TCR beta chain has only one observation. This sample is drawn from a study of blood T cell repertoires in COVID-19. For the study at large: Specimens from acute and convalescent COVID-19 originated in the United States, Italy and Spain. In each case, the material was cDNA or gDNA derived from T cells, B-cell-depleted T cells, or PBMCs.

As handled by the study authors: Amplification with reference gene primers provided the estimates of nucleated cell counts. Repertoires were generated with immunoSEQ multiplex PCR, while TCRdb's copy carries only in-frame clones and drops some. V and J calls and clone size come straight from that table; D and trimming were deduced from the DNA. The sample records about 170,000 clones, more than 70% being singletons. The sequence was collected from a man aged 45-60 years who had recovered from COVID-19. Sequenced sample: peripheral blood.

This CDR3 reads CSADRGSSENEQFF. CDR3 bases: TGCAGCGCAGACAGGGGGTCCTCGGAGAATGAGCAGTTCTTC. The chain has TRBV29-1 and TRBJ2-1; 9 bases line up with TRBD1. The CDR3 extends over 14 amino acids. Per germline, CDR1 SQVTM and CDR2 ANQGSEA. V gave up 7 bases and J gave up 7 bases; unmatched junction bases: 11.